What follows are 32 T cell receptor beta chains derived from one specimen sequenced in a study of cytomegalovirus exposure and HLA in healthy donors. The PCR made use of 60 Vbeta and 13 Jbeta primers. Using immunoSEQ multiplex PCR, the repertoire was profiled, and TCRdb retains in-frame clones only, with some absent. Altogether fewer than 200,000 clones are present, about four fifths being singletons, with the ten largest covering 3.4%. Sequenced material: PBMCs. The origin of the receptors is a man aged 35-49 years in good health and CMV-seropositive.

This chain links TRBV2 with TRBJ1-2, with a weak D call TRBD1 (5 bases). The V end lost 4 bases, the J end lost 9 bases, and 12 bases lay between the germline ends. CDR3 length equals 12 residues. Looked up from germline, CDR1 is SNHLY and CDR2 is FYNNEI. CDR3 DNA sequence: TGTGCCAGCAGTGGGGCAGGGAATAGCTACACCTTC. This sequence encodes CASSGAGNSYTF.

This sequence joins TRBV6-1 and TRBJ2-7, with D possibly matching TRBD2 (5 bases). Germline values: CDR1 MNHNS, CDR2 SASEGT. The CDR3 loop spans 16 amino acids. Trimming removed 3 bases from V and 6 bases from J, with 21 bases in between. In DNA form, the CDR3 reads TGTGCCAGCAGTGAGCTAGCTTATTCCCCGTACGTCGAGCAGTACTTC. Amino acids: CASSELAYSPYVEQYF.

The chain uses TRBV2 and TRBJ1-2, with D unclear. Germline V gene lookup returns CDR1 SNHLY and CDR2 FYNNEI. The CDR3 is 13 residues long. The V and J ends lost 3 bases and 4 bases respectively, with 9 bases between them. The CDR3 coding sequence is TGTGCCAGCAGTGAGGGCAGGTCCTATGGCTACACCTTC. It yields the protein CASSEGRSYGYTF.

Of note for this clone: Other DNA variants within this sample encode the same CDR3. The V gene is TRBV9, the J gene TRBJ1-1, with TRBD1 identical over 9 bases. The CDR3 consists of 13 residues. Per germline, CDR1 SGDLS and CDR2 YYNGEE. Unmatched junction bases numbered 3, after V lost 2 bases and J lost 7 bases. CDR3 protein: CASSVRQGGEAFF. CDR3 DNA: TGTGCCAGCAGCGTTAGACAGGGGGGTGAAGCTTTCTTT.

V gene TRBV5-1 combines with J gene TRBJ1-3; D is unclear. Germline-derived CDR1 and CDR2 are SGHRS and YFSETQ. The CDR3 runs to 17 residues. Deletions cut 0 bases from V and 3 bases from J, with 16 bases between. The CDR3 DNA is TGCGCCAGCAGCTTGGCCCCACAGTCCAACTTTGGAAACACCATATATTTT. Its protein product is CASSLAPQSNFGNTIYF.

This chain links TRBV5-4 with TRBJ1-6; a possible D gene is TRBD1 (6 bases). The germline V and J ends were trimmed by 4 bases and 3 bases, with 20 bases remaining between them. Germline CDR1 reads SGHNT; CDR2 reads YYREEE (reference sequence). The CDR3 is 18 residues long. CDR3 in DNA: TGTGCCAGCAGCGGACCCCCGCTGGACAGAGACTATAATTCACCCCTCCACTTT. Encoded protein: CASSGPPLDRDYNSPLHF.

The chain couples TRBV6-5 to TRBJ1-1, with 10 bases fitting TRBD1. The V gene's germline CDR1 is MNHEY and CDR2 SVGAGI. The CDR3 length is 13 residues. Unmatched junction bases numbered 0, after V lost 4 bases and J lost 4 bases. CDR3: CASSWDRGTEAFF. Written as DNA, the CDR3 is TGTGCCAGCAGTTGGGACAGGGGCACTGAAGCTTTCTTT.

The rearrangement joins TRBV29-1 to TRBJ2-7, with 9 bases lining up with TRBD1. After removal of 6 bases from V and 1 base from J, the junction contained 10 bases not matched to a gene. CDR1 and CDR2 from the germline V gene are SQVTM and ANQGSEA. This CDR3 contains 15 residues. CDR3 sequence: CSVHQSGQGSYEQYF. The DNA of the CDR3 is TGCAGCGTCCACCAATCGGGACAGGGATCCTACGAGCAGTACTTC.

The chain couples TRBV10-3 to TRBJ2-3; weak D call: TRBD1 (5 bases). The germline V and J ends were trimmed by 0 bases and 1 base, with 11 bases remaining between them. This CDR3 contains 16 residues. Germline assignment: CDR1 ENHRY and CDR2 SYGVKD. The CDR3 protein is CAISESAGPRTDTQYF. CDR3 in DNA: TGTGCCATCAGTGAGTCAGCAGGGCCTCGCACAGATACGCAGTATTTT.

This sequence joins TRBV10-3 and TRBJ2-3, with TRBD1 as a possible D gene (6 bases). The V end lost 4 bases, the J end lost 5 bases, and 16 bases lay between the germline ends. CDR1 ENHRY and CDR2 SYGVKD come from the germline V gene. This CDR3 has 15 residues. The DNA of the CDR3 is TGTGCCATCAGTGCGGCCCGATTAGGGGGAGATACGCAGTATTTT. Its translation: CAISAARLGGDTQYF.

The chain uses TRBV5-1 and TRBJ2-2; D might be TRBD1 (5 bases). Deletions cut 4 bases from V and 4 bases from J, with 14 bases between. CDR1 is SGHRS, CDR2 YFSETQ, per germline. The CDR3 covers 15 residues. CDR3 loop: CASSVRQSSTGELFF. The CDR3, as DNA: TGCGCCAGCAGCGTTCGACAGAGCTCCACCGGGGAGCTGTTTTTT.

The rearrangement links TRBV7-7 to TRBJ2-6, with D hard to call. Trimming took 8 bases from V and 4 from J, leaving 9 bases between them. Germline lookup yields CDR1 SSHAT and CDR2 FNYEAQ (reference sequence). The CDR3 covers 13 residues. The CDR3 bases are TGTGCCAGCGCCTCGAGCGGGGCCAACGTCCTGACTTTC. Translating gives CASASSGANVLTF. Full variable domain (rest looked up from reference TRBV7-7 and TRBJ2-6): GAGVSQSPRYKVTKRGQDVTLRCDPISSHATLYWYQQALGQGPEFLTYFNYEAQPDKSGLPSDRFSAERPEGSISTLTIQRTEQRDSAMYRCASASSGANVLTFGAGSRLTVL.

A single count supports this clone. The chain joins TRBV11-3 to TRBJ1-1; TRBD1 agrees at 7 bases. V shed 5 bases and J 4 bases; nucleotides not matched to a gene: 13. Germline V gene sequence: CDR1 SGHNT, CDR2 YENEEA. This CDR3 spans 16 amino acids. The CDR3 loop is CASSPRRTGATTEAFF. Here the CDR3 DNA reads TGTGCCAGCAGCCCACGGCGAACAGGGGCGACCACTGAAGCTTTCTTT.

The chain joins TRBV5-4 to TRBJ2-5; 8 bases map to TRBD2. V was pared by 0 bases and J by 3 bases, with 4 bases of the junction left unmatched. In germline, CDR1 is SGHNT, CDR2 YYREEE (reference sequence). This CDR3 has 15 residues. The CDR3 sequence: CASSLDPGGEETQYF. Here the CDR3 DNA reads TGTGCCAGCAGCTTGGACCCCGGGGGGGAAGAGACCCAGTACTTC.

CDR3 residues: CASSHRGNNTEAFF. CDR3 nucleotide sequence: TGTGCCAGCAGCCACAGGGGCAACAACACTGAAGCTTTCTTT. The rearrangement links TRBV7-9 to TRBJ1-1, with TRBD1 matching 7 bases. V lost 5 bases to trimming and J lost 2 bases; unmatched junction nucleotides: 5. CDR3 length: 14 amino acids. Germline V gene data show CDR1 as SEHNR and CDR2 as FQNEAQ (reference sequence).

As regards this clone: The junction does not match germline at one end; this may be a read error. V and J are TRBV4-1 and TRBJ2-2; 12 nucleotides line up with TRBD1. The CDR3 covers 16 residues. Germline V gene sequence: CDR1 MGHRA, CDR2 YSYEKL. CDR3 in DNA: TGTGCCAGCAGCCAAGGGACAGGGGGCAACACCGGGGAGCTGTTTTTT. This sequence encodes CASSQGTGGNTGELFF.

V is TRBV27 and J is TRBJ2-7; the D gene is possibly TRBD1 (6 bases). The V and J ends lost 5 bases and 0 bases respectively, with 11 bases between them. The germline V gene has CDR1 MNHEY and CDR2 SMNVEV (reference sequence). This CDR3 has 14 amino acids. CDR3 in DNA: TGTGCCAGCAGTCCCCGGACAGTCTCCTACGAGCAGTACTTC. Translating it yields CASSPRTVSYEQYF.

This clone was seen just once. This chain links TRBV7-6 with TRBJ2-7; 10 nucleotides line up with TRBD2. The CDR3 is made up of 16 amino acids. CDR1 and CDR2 (germline): SGHVS, FNYEAQ. V dropped 3 bases and J dropped 5; count of bases not matched to a gene: 10. This CDR3 is CASSFPPGTSVDEQYF. Here the CDR3 DNA reads TGTGCCAGCAGCTTCCCCCCCGGGACTAGCGTCGACGAGCAGTACTTC.

The chain combines TRBV7-9 with TRBJ2-1; D may be TRBD2 (6 bases). The CDR3 covers 16 residues. V shed 3 bases and J shed 6 bases, with 18 bases lying between them. CDR1 is SEHNR and CDR2 is FQNEAQ in the germline V gene (reference sequence). Here the CDR3 DNA reads TGTGCCAGCAGCTTTAACCGGGACTTCCCCGGCAATGAGCAGTTCTTC. It codes for CASSFNRDFPGNEQFF.

The chain combines TRBV19 with TRBJ2-1; D ambiguous. V was cut by 1 base and J by 5 bases, with 6 bases left in between. The CDR3 covers 13 residues. Germline CDR1 is LNHDA and CDR2 is SQIVND (reference sequence). CDR3 nucleotide sequence: TGTGCCAGTAGTATAGGTGGAGACAATGAGCAGTTCTTC. Residues: CASSIGGDNEQFF.

The chain employs TRBV7-9 and TRBJ2-7; D is possibly TRBD1 (6 bases). CDR1 and CDR2 from the germline V gene are SEHNR and FQNEAQ (reference sequence). The CDR3 is 14 residues long. V gave up 7 bases and J gave up 3 bases, with 16 bases separating them. CDR3 bases: TGTGCCAGCACCCCCGAGGGCAGGGGCTACGAGCAGTACTTC. Translating it yields CASTPEGRGYEQYF.

The chain employs TRBV6-5 and TRBJ2-7; 8 bases are a match to TRBD2. V lost 6 bases to trimming and J lost 3 bases; unmatched junction nucleotides: 7. CDR1 MNHEY and CDR2 SVGAGI come from the germline V gene. The CDR3 runs to 14 residues. The CDR3 reads CASRVAGRSYEQYF. CDR3 DNA sequence: TGTGCCAGCAGGGTAGCGGGGAGGAGCTACGAGCAGTACTTC.

The chain links TRBV4-2 to TRBJ1-5; D gene ambiguous. Germline-derived CDR1 and CDR2 are LGHNA and YNFKEQ. The CDR3 extends over 14 amino acids. Trimming shortened V by 5 bases and J by 2 bases, and 10 bases separated the two germline ends. For the CDR3, the DNA is TGTGCCAGCAGCGAGGTTCGTGGCAATCAGCCCCAGCATTTT. Its translation: CASSEVRGNQPQHF.

The chain links TRBV28 to TRBJ1-1; 9 positions match TRBD1. The trim removed 7 bases at V and 6 bases at J, leaving 6 bases unmatched. Germline V gives CDR1 MDHEN, CDR2 SYDVKM. CDR3 size: 13 residues. The CDR3 region is CASINRGPAEAFF. For the CDR3, the DNA is TGTGCCAGCATCAACAGGGGGCCGGCTGAAGCTTTCTTT.

CDR3 sequence (DNA): TGTGCCAGCAGTTACTCGGCGCTGGAGGTCTGGGGGCAGTTCTTC. Its translation is CASSYSALEVWGQFF. The gene calls are TRBV6-5 and TRBJ2-1; D might be TRBD2 (5 bases). The CDR3 is 15 amino acids. Per germline, CDR1 MNHEY and CDR2 SVGAGI. Trimming took 0 bases from V and 12 from J, leaving 18 bases between them.

Of note for this clone: This sample includes further DNA sequences coding for the same CDR3. V and J are TRBV28 and TRBJ2-1; D is undetermined. V lost 5 bases and J lost 1, with 12 bases in between. This CDR3 is built from 15 residues. CDR1 is MDHEN and CDR2 is SYDVKM in the germline V gene. CDR3 DNA: TGTGCCAGCAGTCCTCCCGGTGGTTCCTACAATGAGCAGTTCTTC. Its translation is CASSPPGGSYNEQFF.

The rearrangement uses TRBV7-9 and TRBJ1-4; no reliable D call. The germline V and J ends were trimmed by 1 base and 4 bases, with 13 bases remaining between them. CDR1 is SEHNR, CDR2 FQNEAQ, per germline (reference sequence). This CDR3 comprises 16 residues. The CDR3 protein is CASSLGRSRYNEKLFF. CDR3 nucleotide sequence: TGTGCCAGCAGCTTAGGGCGAAGCAGGTATAATGAAAAACTGTTTTTT.

The CDR3 reads CASSFTSADYEQYF. The DNA of the CDR3 is TGTGCCAGCAGTTTTACTAGCGCCGACTACGAGCAGTACTTC. This chain uses TRBV28 with TRBJ2-7, with 7 nucleotides matching TRBD2. Germline lookup yields CDR1 MDHEN and CDR2 SYDVKM. V shed 3 bases and J 3 bases; nucleotides not matched to a gene: 5. The CDR3 covers 14 residues.

The chain carries TRBV6-5 and TRBJ1-2; 8 bases line up with TRBD1. Germline CDR1 is MNHEY and CDR2 is SVGAGI. This CDR3 has 15 residues. Unmatched junction bases numbered 6, after V lost 2 bases and J lost 4 bases. Here the CDR3 DNA reads TGTGCCAGCAGTTACCCGACAGGGGCTGGCTATGGCTACACCTTC. This sequence encodes CASSYPTGAGYGYTF.

The chain is built from TRBV1 and TRBJ2-3; the DNA was not compared with TRBD2, the D call given in the table. TRBV1 is given as a pseudogene. The CDR3 totals 18 residues. CDR3 DNA sequence: TGCACCAGCAGACCTGCCCGACACCCAGGTGGAAGCGGTGGGACGCAGTATTTT. This gives the protein CTSRPARHPGGSGGTQYF.

This clone has a single count. J is TRBJ2-7 and V is TRBV28, with D possibly TRBD2 on 6 matching bases. The CDR3 has 13 residues. Germline V gene sequence: CDR1 MDHEN, CDR2 SYDVKM. Trimming left V 7 bases short and J 6 bases short, with 16 bases between. CDR3 coding DNA: TGTGCCAGCACCCCGGGGGTGACCCCCGAGCAGTACTTC. Residues: CASTPGVTPEQYF.

The V gene is TRBV27, the J gene TRBJ2-1, with 15 nucleotides matching TRBD2. The germline gives CDR1 MNHEY, CDR2 SMNVEV (reference sequence). The CDR3 runs 22 residues. V trimming: 5 bases; J trimming: 6 bases; junction bases outside the gene matches: 23. CDR3 coding DNA: TGTGCCAGCAGTCCTACCCAAGCGCTGCCGGGACTAGCGGGAGGAGGGGGCAATGAGCAGTTCTTC. Translating gives CASSPTQALPGLAGGGGNEQFF.